A selection of T cell receptor beta chains follows, all from one sample in a study of T cell responses to AZD1222 COVID-19 vaccine. Method: immunoSEQ multiplex PCR; TCRdb's copy keeps in-frame clones and lacks some. The data contain fewer than 150,000 clones, around 92% of them singletons. Sequencing was performed on peripheral blood, taken 28 days after the second AZD1222 dose. These receptors came from an adult who received the AZD1222 COVID-19 vaccine. Both conserved end residues are part of each CDR3. D genes are given only for firm matches.

d_gene: .; j_gene: TRBJ1-1; v_gene: TRBV19; CDR3aa: CASSIYSSGALGEAFF; CDR3nt: TGTGCCAGTAGTATATACTCATCGGGGGCGTTGGGGGAAGCTTTCTTT
d_gene: .; j_gene: TRBJ2-1; v_gene: TRBV6-2/TRBV6-3; CDR3aa: CASSDGLEQFF; CDR3nt: TGTGCCAGCAGTGATGGACTTGAGCAGTTCTTC
d_gene: .; j_gene: TRBJ1-2; v_gene: TRBV24-1; CDR3aa: CATKERGGGGYTF; CDR3nt: TGTGCCACCAAGGAACGCGGGGGGGGCGGCTACACCTTC
d_gene: .; j_gene: TRBJ1-2; v_gene: TRBV19; CDR3aa: CASSETGSNNYGYTF; CDR3nt: TGTGCCAGTAGTGAAACCGGGTCGAATAACTATGGCTACACCTTC
d_gene: .; j_gene: TRBJ1-1; v_gene: TRBV5-4; CDR3aa: CASTSAQNTEAFF; CDR3nt: TGTGCCAGCACCAGTGCCCAGAACACTGAAGCTTTCTTT
d_gene: .; j_gene: TRBJ1-5; v_gene: TRBV28; CDR3aa: CASSLVQERNQPQHF; CDR3nt: TGTGCCAGCAGTTTAGTACAGGAACGCAATCAGCCCCAGCATTTT
d_gene: .; j_gene: TRBJ1-5; v_gene: TRBV18; CDR3aa: CASSPEQGPDQPQHF; CDR3nt: TGTGCCAGCTCACCGGAACAGGGACCTGATCAGCCCCAGCATTTT
d_gene: TRBD1; j_gene: TRBJ1-4; v_gene: TRBV19; CDR3aa: CASSTGGNEKLFF; CDR3nt: TGTGCCAGTAGTACAGGGGGAAATGAAAAACTGTTTTTT
d_gene: .; j_gene: TRBJ1-1; v_gene: TRBV19; CDR3aa: CASKYQGMNTEAFF; CDR3nt: TGTGCCAGTAAGTATCAGGGGATGAACACTGAAGCTTTCTTT
d_gene: TRBD1; j_gene: TRBJ2-5; v_gene: TRBV5-1; CDR3aa: CASSPLGYTRGRTEETQYF; CDR3nt: TGCGCCAGCAGCCCCCTCGGCTACACCAGGGGGCGAACAGAAGAGACCCAGTACTTC
d_gene: TRBD1; j_gene: TRBJ1-5; v_gene: TRBV6-5; CDR3aa: CASSRTGNSNQPQHF; CDR3nt: TGTGCCAGCAGCCGGACAGGGAATAGCAATCAGCCCCAGCATTTT